Presented here are 8 T cell receptor beta chains from one specimen sequenced in a study of beta chain features in type 1 diabetes. Whole-study results and caveats: When Type 1 diabetes patients were examined, their TCRB CDR3s proved moderately but significantly shorter in all four CD4+ subsets.

The study reverse transcribed the entire isolated RNA, so it sequenced expressed TCRB transcripts. Repertoires were generated with immunoSEQ multiplex PCR, while TCRdb's copy carries only in-frame clones and drops some. In the table there are under 200,000 clones, 6.5% to 8.5% of which are singletons. These receptors have no known antigen. Material: central memory CD4+ T cells from blood. All receptors derive from a woman aged 18-29 years with type 1 diabetes.

This clone was detected a few times. V and J are TRBV11-2 and TRBJ2-7; 7 bases are a match to TRBD1. CDR1 SGHAT and CDR2 FQNNGV come from the germline V gene. J lost 4 bases, V lost 2 bases, and 11 bases had no gene match. The CDR3 extends over 16 amino acids. CDR3 protein: CASSLRSSTGIYEQYF. CDR3 bases: TGTGCCAGCAGCTTAAGGTCCTCGACAGGGATATACGAGCAGTACTTC.

This clone was detected only a few times. The rearrangement joins TRBV9 to TRBJ2-4; TRBD1 might be the D (8 bases). Germline V gene lookup returns CDR1 SGDLS and CDR2 YYNGEE. Trimming shortened V by 3 bases and J by 5 bases, and 18 bases separated the two germline ends. The CDR3 covers 16 residues. The CDR3 loop reads CASSGGTTGGENIQYF. Written as DNA, the CDR3 is TGTGCCAGCAGCGGGGGGACCACAGGGGGGGAAAACATTCAGTACTTC.

This clone was counted between two and nine times. This chain links TRBV7-3 with TRBJ1-1; 7 bases are a match to TRBD1. The germline V gene has CDR1 SGHTA and CDR2 FQGTGA. The CDR3 extends over 17 amino acids. V lost 0 bases and J lost 4; bases outside the gene matches: 11. The CDR3 here is CASSLTWAGGVGTEAFF. As DNA, the CDR3 is TGTGCCAGCAGCTTAACGTGGGCAGGGGGAGTGGGCACTGAAGCTTTCTTT.

The chain joins TRBV27 to TRBJ2-3, with 9 bases matching TRBD2. V shed 1 base, J shed 2 bases, and the junction held 4 bases outside the gene matches. Germline V gene data show CDR1 as MNHEY and CDR2 as SMNVEV (reference sequence). The length of the CDR3 is 16 residues. In DNA, the CDR3 is TGTGCCAGCAGTTTATTAGCGGGAGCAATCACAGATACGCAGTATTTT. Translation: CASSLLAGAITDTQYF.

This clone was seen a few times. CDR3 region: CASSAGQGKKELFF. The CDR3 bases are TGCGCCAGCAGCGCGGGACAGGGGAAGAAGGAGCTGTTTTTT. V usage is TRBV5-1 and J usage is TRBJ2-2; 10 positions match TRBD1. With 4 bases clipped from V and 10 bases from J, the junction kept 7 bases outside the gene matches. The germline gives CDR1 SGHRS, CDR2 YFSETQ. The CDR3 extends over 14 amino acids.

This clone was found many times. The chain couples TRBV11-1 to TRBJ1-1; a possible D gene is TRBD1 (6 bases). V dropped 5 bases and J dropped 4 bases, with 11 bases sitting between them. Germline V gene sequence: CDR1 SGHAT, CDR2 FQDESV (reference sequence). This CDR3 has 13 residues. The CDR3 DNA reads as TGTGCCAGCAGCCCGGGACAAGGCACTGAAGCTTTCTTT. It encodes CASSPGQGTEAFF.

This clone has at least ten counts. The chain carries TRBV10-3 and TRBJ2-1, with 13 positions matching TRBD2. The V and J ends lost 7 bases and 12 bases, in that order; junction bases with no gene match: 6. The CDR3 has 13 residues. The germline CDR1 and CDR2 sequences are ENHRY and SYGVKD. CDR3 DNA sequence: TGTGCCATCACAGGACTAGCGGGAGATGTGCAGTTCTTC. Translated: CAITGLAGDVQFF.

The chain links TRBV7-8 to TRBJ1-2; D gene unclear. V lost 2 bases and J 4 bases, leaving 11 bases between the germline ends. Germline V gene lookup returns CDR1 SGHVS and CDR2 FQNEAQ. This CDR3 region has 14 residues. The chain's CDR3 is CASSLSYGSYGYTF. For the CDR3, the DNA is TGTGCCAGCAGCTTATCGTACGGTTCCTATGGCTACACCTTC.